The entry below gives a single T cell receptor beta chain sequence along with its context. What it recognizes is unknown. Every bit of the isolated RNA underwent reverse transcription, so sequencing read expressed TCRB transcripts. The repertoire was sequenced with immunoSEQ multiplex PCR; TCRdb's copy has only in-frame clones and lacks some. This sample has approximately 240,000 clones, with around 16% found just once. These data are taken from a study of beta chain features in type 1 diabetes. Overall study findings and caveats: Among all four CD4+ subsets, Type 1 diabetes patients had TCRB CDR3s that were moderately but significantly shorter.

The V gene's germline CDR1 is SQVTM and CDR2 ANQGSEA. V lost 5 bases to trimming and J lost 1 base, with 11 bases between them. The CDR3 has 13 amino acids. The sample consisted of naive CD4+ T cells from blood. The chain uses TRBV29-1 and TRBJ1-1; D unclear. The sequence derives from a man aged 30-40 years with type 1 diabetes. The CDR3 DNA is TGCAGCGTTTTGCCCTTCCCGAACACTGAAGCTTTCTTT. This sequence encodes CSVLPFPNTEAFF.